One TCR beta chain is described in this entry. In the source study's methods: Using reference gene primer amplification, nucleated cell counts were estimated. Produced via immunoSEQ multiplex PCR; TCRdb's table is partial and in-frame only. The V and J calls and the clone size are those of that table, but D and trimming were determined from the DNA. The top ten hold more than 0.9% of the sample, which has approximately 81,000 clones, approximately 90% seen once. The data were obtained in a study of blood T cell repertoires in COVID-19. Study information: The United States, Italy and Spain supplied acute and convalescent COVID-19 samples.

Germline V gives CDR1 SGHNT, CDR2 YYREEE (reference sequence). This CDR3 region has 14 residues. Trimming left V 4 bases short and J 6 bases short, with 15 bases between. This receptor was taken from a woman aged 50 to 65 with acute COVID-19. The rearrangement uses TRBV5-4 and TRBJ2-3; possibly TRBD1 for D (5 bases). The material sequenced was PBMCs or T cells enriched from blood (not recorded which). The CDR3 DNA follows: TGTGCCAGCAGCACTTCCCTGCCAGGGGATACGCAGTATTTT. This gives the protein CASSTSLPGDTQYF.